This T cell receptor (beta chain) was identified in a study of blood T cell repertoires in COVID-19. Overall study: The origin of the acute and convalescent COVID-19 samples was the United States, Italy and Spain. In each case, the material was cDNA or gDNA derived from T cells, B-cell-depleted T cells, or PBMCs.

In the source study's methods: Estimates of nucleated cell counts were drawn from the amplification of reference gene primers. The assay was immunoSEQ multiplex PCR, and TCRdb's table has in-frame clones only and misses some. V and J calls and clone size are those listed in that table; D and trimming were worked out from the DNA. The table includes roughly 45,000 clones, approximately 80% detected once. After removal of 4 bases from V and 2 bases from J, the junction contained 3 bases not matched to a gene. CDR1 is SQVTM and CDR2 is ANQGSEA in the germline V gene. CDR3 length: 13 residues. This rearrangement joins TRBV29-1 to TRBJ1-2, with 8 bases that match TRBD1. The clonotype was recovered from an older woman with acute or convalescent COVID-19. Material: peripheral blood. CDR3 residues: CSVAAGGNYGYTF. In nucleotides, the CDR3 is TGCAGCGTTGCGGCAGGGGGCAACTATGGCTACACCTTC.